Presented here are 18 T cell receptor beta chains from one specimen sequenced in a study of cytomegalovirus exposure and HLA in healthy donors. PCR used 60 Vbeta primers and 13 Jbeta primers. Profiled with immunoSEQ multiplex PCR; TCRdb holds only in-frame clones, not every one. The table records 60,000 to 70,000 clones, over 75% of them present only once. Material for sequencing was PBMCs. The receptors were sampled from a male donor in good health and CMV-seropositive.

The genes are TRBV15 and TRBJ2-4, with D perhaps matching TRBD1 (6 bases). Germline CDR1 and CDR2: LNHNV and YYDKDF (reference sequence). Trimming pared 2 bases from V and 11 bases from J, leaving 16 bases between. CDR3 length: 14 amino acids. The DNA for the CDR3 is TGTGCCACCAGCAGAAATAGGGCAGGGGCTCTTCAGTACTTC. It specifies CATSRNRAGALQYF.

CDR3 protein: CASSTNRDRDYEQYF. The CDR3 DNA reads as TGTGCCAGTAGTACGAACCGGGACAGAGACTACGAGCAGTACTTC. The V gene is TRBV19, the J gene TRBJ2-7; 7 bases fit TRBD1. The V segment lost 4 bases and the J segment 3 bases; nucleotides outside the gene matches: 9. Germline CDR1 LNHDA, CDR2 SQIVND (reference sequence). CDR3 length equals 15 residues.

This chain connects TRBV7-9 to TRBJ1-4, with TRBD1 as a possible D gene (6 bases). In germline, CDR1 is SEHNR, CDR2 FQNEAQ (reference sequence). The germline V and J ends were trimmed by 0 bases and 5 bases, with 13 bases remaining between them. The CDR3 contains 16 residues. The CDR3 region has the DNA TGTGCCAGCAGCTTAGCGCTAAGGACAGAAAATGAAAAACTGTTTTTT. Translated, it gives CASSLALRTENEKLFF.

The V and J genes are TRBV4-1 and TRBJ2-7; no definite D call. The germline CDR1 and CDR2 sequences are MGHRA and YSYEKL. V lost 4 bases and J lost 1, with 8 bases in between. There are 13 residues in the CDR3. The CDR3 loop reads CASSRLRSYEQYF. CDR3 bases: TGCGCCAGCAGCCGACTCCGGTCCTACGAGCAGTACTTC.

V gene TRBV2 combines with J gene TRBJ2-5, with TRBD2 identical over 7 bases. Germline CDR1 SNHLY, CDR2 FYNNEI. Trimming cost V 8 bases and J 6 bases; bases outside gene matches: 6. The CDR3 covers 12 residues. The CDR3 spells CASGGDGKTQYF. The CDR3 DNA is TGTGCCAGCGGGGGGGACGGGAAGACCCAGTACTTC.

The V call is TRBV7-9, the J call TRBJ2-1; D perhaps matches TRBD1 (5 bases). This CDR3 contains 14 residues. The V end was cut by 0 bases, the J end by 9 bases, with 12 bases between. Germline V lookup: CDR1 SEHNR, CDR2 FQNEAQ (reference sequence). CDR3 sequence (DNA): TGTGCCAGCAGCTTAGCTGGGGCCACCGTTGAGCAGTTCTTC. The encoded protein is CASSLAGATVEQFF. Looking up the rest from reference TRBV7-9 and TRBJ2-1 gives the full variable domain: DTGVSQNPRHKITKRGQNVTFRCDPISEHNRLYWYRQTLGQGPEFLTYFQNEAQLEKSRLLSDRFSAERPKGSFSTLEIQRTEQGDSAMYLCASSLAGATVEQFFGPGTRLTVL.

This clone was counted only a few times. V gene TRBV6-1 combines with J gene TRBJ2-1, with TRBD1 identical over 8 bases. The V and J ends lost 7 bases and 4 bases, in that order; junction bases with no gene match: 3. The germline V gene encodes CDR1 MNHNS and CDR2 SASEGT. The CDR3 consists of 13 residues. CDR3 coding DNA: TGTGCCAGCACCACAGGGGGGTACAATGAGCAGTTCTTC. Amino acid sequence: CASTTGGYNEQFF.

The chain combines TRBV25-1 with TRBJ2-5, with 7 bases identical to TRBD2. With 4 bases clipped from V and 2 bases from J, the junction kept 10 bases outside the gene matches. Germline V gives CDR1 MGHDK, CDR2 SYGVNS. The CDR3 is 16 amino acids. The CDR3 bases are TGTGCCAGCAGTGCAACAGCGGGGCTCCTTCAAGAGACCCAGTACTTC. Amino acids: CASSATAGLLQETQYF.

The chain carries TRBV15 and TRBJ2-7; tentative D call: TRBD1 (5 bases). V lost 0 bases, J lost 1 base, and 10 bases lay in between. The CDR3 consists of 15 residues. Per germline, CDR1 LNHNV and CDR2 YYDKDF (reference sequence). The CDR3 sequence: CATSRDLRQSYEQYF. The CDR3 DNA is TGTGCCACCAGCAGAGATTTAAGACAGTCCTACGAGCAGTACTTC.

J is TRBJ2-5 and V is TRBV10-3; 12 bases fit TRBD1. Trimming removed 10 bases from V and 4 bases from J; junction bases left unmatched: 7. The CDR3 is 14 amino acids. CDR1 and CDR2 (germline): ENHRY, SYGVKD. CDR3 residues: CATRGQGATETQYF. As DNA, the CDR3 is TGTGCCACCCGGGGACAGGGGGCGACAGAGACCCAGTACTTC.

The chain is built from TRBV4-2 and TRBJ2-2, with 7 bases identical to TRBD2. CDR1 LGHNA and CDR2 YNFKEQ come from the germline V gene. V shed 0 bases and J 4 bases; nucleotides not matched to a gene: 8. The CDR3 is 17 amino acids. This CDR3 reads CASSQDLSGIRTGELFF. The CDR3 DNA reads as TGTGCCAGCAGCCAAGATCTAAGCGGGATCCGCACCGGGGAGCTGTTTTTT.

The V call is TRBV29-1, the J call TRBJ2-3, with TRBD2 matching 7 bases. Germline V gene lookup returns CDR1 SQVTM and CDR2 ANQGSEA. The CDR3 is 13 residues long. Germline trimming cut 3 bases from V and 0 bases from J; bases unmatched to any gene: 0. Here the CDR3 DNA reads TGCAGCGTTGACGGGGGGAGCACAGATACGCAGTATTTT. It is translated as CSVDGGSTDTQYF.

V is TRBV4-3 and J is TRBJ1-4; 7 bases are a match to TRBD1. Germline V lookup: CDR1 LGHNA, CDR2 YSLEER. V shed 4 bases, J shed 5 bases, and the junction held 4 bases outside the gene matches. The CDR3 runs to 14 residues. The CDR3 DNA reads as TGCGCCAGCAGCCGGGCAGGGGGAAATGAAAAACTGTTTTTT. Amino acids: CASSRAGGNEKLFF.

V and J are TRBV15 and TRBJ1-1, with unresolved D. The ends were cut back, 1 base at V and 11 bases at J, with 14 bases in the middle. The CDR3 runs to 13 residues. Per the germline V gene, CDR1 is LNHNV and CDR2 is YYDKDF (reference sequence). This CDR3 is CATSRVRGGFAFF. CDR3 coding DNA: TGTGCCACCAGCAGAGTTCGGGGAGGCTTCGCTTTCTTT.

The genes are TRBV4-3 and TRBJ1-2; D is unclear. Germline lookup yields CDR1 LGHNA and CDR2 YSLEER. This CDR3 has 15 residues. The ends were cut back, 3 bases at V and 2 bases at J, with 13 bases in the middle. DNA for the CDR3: TGCGCCAGCAGCCACCACCGCGGCCGCAACTATGGCTACACCTTC. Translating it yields CASSHHRGRNYGYTF.

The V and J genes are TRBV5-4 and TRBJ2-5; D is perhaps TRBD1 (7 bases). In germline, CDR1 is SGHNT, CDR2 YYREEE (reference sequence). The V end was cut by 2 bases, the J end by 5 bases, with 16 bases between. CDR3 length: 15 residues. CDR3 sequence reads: CASSFFQGGGETQYF. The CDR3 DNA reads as TGTGCCAGCAGCTTTTTCCAGGGGGGCGGGGAGACCCAGTACTTC.

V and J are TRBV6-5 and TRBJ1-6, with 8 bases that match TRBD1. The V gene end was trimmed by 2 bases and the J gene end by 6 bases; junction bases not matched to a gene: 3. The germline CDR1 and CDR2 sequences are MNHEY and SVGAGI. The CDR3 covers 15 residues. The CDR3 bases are TGTGCCAGCAGTTACCTGGGACAGGTTAATTCACCCCTCCACTTT. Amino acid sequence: CASSYLGQVNSPLHF.

CDR3 sequence reads: CASSQDRGASGGQETQYF. As DNA, the CDR3 is TGTGCCAGCAGCCAAGATCGGGGGGCTAGCGGGGGTCAAGAGACCCAGTACTTC. The rearrangement joins TRBV4-2 to TRBJ2-5; 10 nucleotides match TRBD2. With V trimmed by 0 bases and J by 2 bases, 9 bases remained unmatched. The length of the CDR3 is 18 residues. Per germline, CDR1 LGHNA and CDR2 YNFKEQ.